Shown below are 27 T cell receptor beta chains from a single sample sequenced in a study of blood T cell repertoires in COVID-19. Some clones are missing from TCRdb's copy, which holds only in-frame ones; the method was immunoSEQ multiplex PCR. The data show more than 85,000 clones, about 76% seen once. The sequencing input was peripheral blood. The receptors were sampled from a man of 80 years or more with acute or convalescent COVID-19.

V gene TRBV5-1 combines with J gene TRBJ2-1, with a possible D match to TRBD2 (6 bases). Per germline, CDR1 SGHRS and CDR2 YFSETQ. This CDR3 has 13 amino acids. The V end was cut by 4 bases, the J end by 7 bases, with 12 bases between. CDR3: CASSVGGVNEQFF. The CDR3 DNA reads as TGCGCCAGCAGCGTCGGAGGGGTTAATGAGCAGTTCTTC.

The J gene is TRBJ2-7, the V gene TRBV27; maybe TRBD1 (6 bases). The V gene lost 1 base and the J gene lost 4 bases, with 20 bases spanning the gap. The CDR3 loop spans 17 amino acids. Germline V gives CDR1 MNHEY, CDR2 SMNVEV (reference sequence). The CDR3 nucleotides are TGTGCCAGCAGTTTATGGGTAGTGGGGACAAAGGTTTACGAGCAGTACTTC. It yields the protein CASSLWVVGTKVYEQYF.

A single count supports this clone. The chain recombines TRBV7-9 with TRBJ1-1; D gene uncertain. The CDR3 totals 12 residues. Germline values: CDR1 SEHNR, CDR2 FQNEAQ (reference sequence). V shed 5 bases and J shed 6 bases, with 10 bases lying between them. Written as DNA, the CDR3 is TGTGCCAGCAGCCAAGGGAGGGCTGAAGCTTTCTTT. Its protein is CASSQGRAEAFF.

The J gene is TRBJ1-6, the V gene TRBV27; possible D gene TRBD1, 5 bases. The germline V and J ends were trimmed by 5 bases and 10 bases, with 15 bases remaining between them. The CDR3 length is 14 residues. Germline CDR1 reads MNHEY; CDR2 reads SMNVEV (reference sequence). CDR3 residues: CASSSRVTRSPLHF. DNA of the CDR3: TGTGCCAGCAGTAGCAGGGTAACGAGATCACCCCTCCACTTT.

The chain joins TRBV9 to TRBJ1-6, with 7 bases lining up with TRBD1. The germline V gene encodes CDR1 SGDLS and CDR2 YYNGEE. CDR3 length: 17 amino acids. The trim removed 3 bases at V and 0 bases at J, leaving 6 bases unmatched. Here the CDR3 reads CASSAGQASSYNSPLHF. The CDR3 coding sequence is TGTGCCAGCAGCGCAGGACAGGCGAGCTCCTATAATTCACCCCTCCACTTT.

This rearrangement joins TRBV6-5 to TRBJ1-6; D remains ambiguous. The CDR3 sequence is 13 residues long. The germline CDR1 and CDR2 sequences are MNHEY and SVGAGI. Trimming cost V 8 bases and J 5 bases, with 10 bases left between them. The CDR3 coding sequence is TGTGCCAGCGTCAACTCAAATAATTCACCCCTCCACTTT. It codes for CASVNSNNSPLHF.

The V gene is TRBV12-3 or TRBV12-4, the J gene TRBJ2-2; D uncertain. The CDR3 loop spans 12 amino acids. V was clipped by 2 bases and J by 4 bases, with 2 bases between them. CDR3 loop: CASSLLTGELFF. The CDR3 DNA reads TGTGCCAGCAGTTTACTCACCGGGGAGCTGTTTTTT.

This sequence joins TRBV5-4 and TRBJ2-5; 7 bases are shared with TRBD1. This CDR3 is 15 amino acids long. CDR1 and CDR2 from the germline V gene are SGHNT and YYREEE (reference sequence). The ends lost 3 bases at V and 1 base at J; junction bases unmatched: 6. The CDR3 DNA reads TGTGCCAGCAGCTCACGACAGGGAACCCAAGAGACCCAGTACTTC. Encoded protein: CASSSRQGTQETQYF.

The chain is built from TRBV5-1 and TRBJ2-3; D might be TRBD1 (6 bases). The CDR3 extends over 12 amino acids. CDR1 is SGHRS, CDR2 YFSETQ, per germline. The ends were cut back, 7 bases at V and 2 bases at J, with 8 bases in the middle. The CDR3 reads CASRTDTDTQYF. The CDR3 DNA reads as TGCGCCAGCCGGACAGACACAGATACGCAGTATTTT.

The table lists this clone with a few counts. V is TRBV15 and J is TRBJ1-2; a weak D match, TRBD1 (6 bases). CDR1 and CDR2 from the germline V gene are LNHNV and YYDKDF (reference sequence). The CDR3 sequence is 16 residues long. V lost 1 base to trimming and J lost 0 bases, with 12 bases between them. The CDR3 nucleotides are TGTGCCACCAGCAGAGTAGGGGGGGACCCTAACTATGGCTACACCTTC. It is translated as CATSRVGGDPNYGYTF.

J is TRBJ2-1 and V is TRBV28; 12 bases fit TRBD2. Germline CDR1 reads MDHEN; CDR2 reads SYDVKM. The CDR3 is made up of 15 amino acids. V was pared by 6 bases and J by 5 bases, with 5 bases of the junction left unmatched. CDR3 nucleotide sequence: TGTGCCAGCAGGCGGACTAGCGGGGCTAACAATGAGCAGTTCTTC. Protein sequence: CASRRTSGANNEQFF.

The chain employs TRBV15 and TRBJ2-1, with 10 bases fitting TRBD2. Losses at the gene ends were 0 bases for V and 3 bases for J; bases not matched to a gene: 8. Germline V gene lookup returns CDR1 LNHNV and CDR2 YYDKDF (reference sequence). The CDR3 has 18 amino acids. CDR3 in DNA: TGTGCCACCAGCAGAGATGGGGTAGCTAGCGGGAGCTACAATGAGCAGTTCTTC. As protein: CATSRDGVASGSYNEQFF.

V usage is TRBV6-1 and J usage is TRBJ2-3; the D is unclear. Germline lookup yields CDR1 MNHNS and CDR2 SASEGT. This CDR3 is built from 16 residues. Trimming left V 0 bases short and J 0 bases short, with 10 bases between. CDR3 sequence: CASSEASYPSTDTQYF. In DNA, the CDR3 is TGTGCCAGCAGTGAAGCCAGTTATCCTAGCACAGATACGCAGTATTTT.

The chain joins TRBV29-1 to TRBJ2-1; 12 nucleotides match TRBD2. This CDR3 comprises 14 residues. V was pared by 3 bases and J by 9 bases, with 6 bases of the junction left unmatched. Germline V gene data show CDR1 as SQVTM and CDR2 as ANQGSEA. CDR3 sequence: CSVDTLAGGGEQFF. The CDR3 bases are TGCAGCGTTGATACCCTAGCGGGAGGGGGTGAGCAGTTCTTC.

The chain has TRBV2 and TRBJ2-1; TRBD2 agrees at 11 bases. Germline lookup yields CDR1 SNHLY and CDR2 FYNNEI. The CDR3 is 15 amino acids. V gave up 6 bases and J gave up 3 bases; unmatched junction bases: 4. The CDR3, as DNA: TGTGCCAGCAGACTGCTAGCGGGAGGCTACAATGAGCAGTTCTTC. The encoded protein is CASRLLAGGYNEQFF.

A note on this clone: One junction end disagrees with the germline gene, perhaps due to a read error. The chain carries TRBV7-9 and TRBJ1-1, with TRBD1 matching over 7 bases. Germline values: CDR1 SEHNR, CDR2 FQNEAQ (reference sequence). This CDR3 is 14 amino acids long. The CDR3 here is CASSPPTGITGAFF. The CDR3 nucleotides read TGTGCCAGCAGCCCTCCGACAGGGATCACTGGAGCTTTCTTT.

The chain links TRBV6-4 to TRBJ2-1; 9 bases line up with TRBD2. The CDR3 loop spans 15 amino acids. The trim removed 5 bases at V and 3 bases at J, leaving 5 bases unmatched. Germline values: CDR1 MRHNA, CDR2 SNTAGT. The CDR3 bases are TGTGCCAGCAGTCCTAGCGGGATTAGCTACAATGAGCAGTTCTTC. Protein sequence: CASSPSGISYNEQFF.

V and J are TRBV27 and TRBJ2-1; 12 nucleotides agree with TRBD2. The CDR3 covers 17 residues. Germline CDR1 reads MNHEY; CDR2 reads SMNVEV (reference sequence). V shed 2 bases and J 8 bases; nucleotides not matched to a gene: 10. The chain's CDR3 is CASSLRASGRAVYEQFF. The CDR3 coding sequence is TGTGCCAGCAGTTTACGGGCTAGCGGGAGGGCCGTGTATGAGCAGTTCTTC.

The V gene is TRBV29-1, the J gene TRBJ2-1, with no clear D. Deletions cut 1 base from V and 0 bases from J, with 7 bases between. The germline V gene has CDR1 SQVTM and CDR2 ANQGSEA. The CDR3 loop spans 14 amino acids. CDR3 loop: CSVEGGISYNEQFF. CDR3 DNA sequence: TGCAGCGTTGAAGGCGGCATCTCCTACAATGAGCAGTTCTTC.

The chain is built from TRBV9 and TRBJ2-1; 8 nucleotides agree with TRBD2. CDR3 length: 15 residues. V gave up 3 bases and J gave up 2 bases; unmatched junction bases: 4. Per germline, CDR1 SGDLS and CDR2 YYNGEE. The CDR3 loop is CASSASGSTYNEQFF. In DNA, the CDR3 is TGTGCCAGCAGCGCCAGCGGGAGTACCTACAATGAGCAGTTCTTC.

The rearrangement links TRBV5-1 to TRBJ1-2; 8 bases map to TRBD1. The CDR3 length is 17 residues. The germline V gene has CDR1 SGHRS and CDR2 YFSETQ. Trimming took 4 bases from V and 4 from J; bases not matched to a gene: 15. The CDR3 region has the DNA TGCGCCAGCAGCCTTTCCCCCCCAGGGGGCGGTACCTATGGCTACACCTTC. Its translation: CASSLSPPGGGTYGYTF.

The chain couples TRBV4-2 to TRBJ1-1; the match to TRBD1 covers 10 bases. The germline gives CDR1 LGHNA, CDR2 YNFKEQ. This CDR3 is 21 amino acids long. V lost 4 bases, J lost 4 bases, and 24 bases stayed unmatched. CDR3 protein: CASSPRGTGDGNTEARTEAFF. CDR3 nucleotides: TGTGCCAGCAGCCCTAGGGGGACAGGGGACGGGAACACTGAAGCTCGCACTGAAGCTTTCTTT.

In DNA form, the CDR3 reads TGTGCCAGCAGCTTGGGACAGGGGGCCAAAAGGACTGAAGCTTTCTTT. As protein: CASSLGQGAKRTEAFF. The V gene is TRBV5-6, the J gene TRBJ1-1; 10 nucleotides agree with TRBD1. CDR1 and CDR2 (germline): SGHDT, YYEEEE. Unmatched junction bases numbered 7, after V lost 0 bases and J lost 5 bases. CDR3 length: 16 residues.

The CDR3 bases are TGCGCCAGCAGCTTGGCAAGCGGCCACAATGAGCAGTTCTTC. This codes for CASSLASGHNEQFF. J is TRBJ2-1 and V is TRBV5-1; TRBD2 might be the D (5 bases). The CDR3 spans 14 residues. Trimming cost V 0 bases and J 5 bases, with 9 bases left between them. Looked up from germline, CDR1 is SGHRS and CDR2 is YFSETQ.

V gene TRBV2 combines with J gene TRBJ2-2, with a tentative D call TRBD1 (6 bases). V lost 9 bases and J 4 bases, leaving 18 bases between the germline ends. Germline CDR1 SNHLY, CDR2 FYNNEI. The CDR3 is 15 amino acids. The CDR3 protein is CASTRDNLPTGELFF. CDR3 nucleotide sequence: TGTGCCAGTACCCGGGACAACCTCCCCACCGGGGAGCTGTTTTTT. The variable domain in full, with the rest retrieved from reference TRBV2 and TRBJ2-2, is EPEVTQTPSHQVTQMGQEVILRCVPISNHLYFYWYRQILGQKVEFLVSFYNNEISEKSEIFDDQFSVERPDGSNFTLKIRSTKLEDSAMYFCASTRDNLPTGELFFGEGSRLTVL.

The genes are TRBV27 and TRBJ2-7, with D maybe TRBD1 (5 bases). CDR3 length equals 13 residues. Germline CDR1 reads MNHEY; CDR2 reads SMNVEV (reference sequence). Trimming removed 9 bases at V and 1 base at J, with 13 bases between. The CDR3 DNA is TGTGCCAGAGTGCAGGGCCGGTCCTACGAGCAGTACTTC. As protein: CARVQGRSYEQYF.

The rearrangement links TRBV27 to TRBJ1-1; 7 bases line up with TRBD1. V dropped 5 bases and J dropped 0; count of bases not matched to a gene: 9. The CDR3 spans 16 residues. CDR1 and CDR2 from the germline V gene are MNHEY and SMNVEV (reference sequence). CDR3: CASSPRQGLLNTEAFF. In DNA, the CDR3 is TGTGCCAGCAGTCCCAGACAGGGACTCTTGAACACTGAAGCTTTCTTT.